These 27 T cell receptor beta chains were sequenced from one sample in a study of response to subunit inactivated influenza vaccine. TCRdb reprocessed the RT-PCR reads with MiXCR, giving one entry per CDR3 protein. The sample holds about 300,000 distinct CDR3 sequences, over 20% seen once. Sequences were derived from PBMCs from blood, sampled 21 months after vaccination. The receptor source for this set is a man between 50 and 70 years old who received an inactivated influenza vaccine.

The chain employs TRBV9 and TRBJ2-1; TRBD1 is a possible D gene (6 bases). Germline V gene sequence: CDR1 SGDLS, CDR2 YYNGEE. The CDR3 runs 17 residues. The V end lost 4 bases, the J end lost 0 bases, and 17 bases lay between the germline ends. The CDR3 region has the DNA TGTGCCAGCAGCTCAGAATTGGGGGCAAGCTCCTACAATGAGCAGTTCTTC. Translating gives CASSSELGASSYNEQFF.

This CDR3 reads CASSLIAGRIHTIYF. The CDR3 DNA sequence: TGTGCCAGCAGCTTAATCGCCGGCAGGATACACACCATATATTTT. This chain uses TRBV11-2 with TRBJ1-3; D unclear. The V end lost 2 bases, the J end lost 8 bases, and 16 bases lay between the germline ends. The CDR3 spans 15 residues. Germline CDR1 is SGHAT and CDR2 is FQNNGV.

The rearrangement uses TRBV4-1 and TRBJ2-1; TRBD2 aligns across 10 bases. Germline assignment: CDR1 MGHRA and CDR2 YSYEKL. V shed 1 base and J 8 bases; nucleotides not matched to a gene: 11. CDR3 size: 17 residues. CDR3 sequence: CASSQVLAGVLVDEQFF. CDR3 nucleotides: TGCGCCAGCAGCCAAGTTCTAGCGGGAGTCTTAGTGGATGAGCAGTTCTTC.

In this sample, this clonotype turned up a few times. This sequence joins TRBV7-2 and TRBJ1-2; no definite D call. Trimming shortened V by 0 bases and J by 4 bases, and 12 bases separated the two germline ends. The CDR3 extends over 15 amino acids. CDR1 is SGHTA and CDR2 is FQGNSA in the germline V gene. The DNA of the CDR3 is TGTGCCAGCAGCTTAGCTACTATAGGGTCCTATGGCTACACCTTC. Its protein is CASSLATIGSYGYTF.

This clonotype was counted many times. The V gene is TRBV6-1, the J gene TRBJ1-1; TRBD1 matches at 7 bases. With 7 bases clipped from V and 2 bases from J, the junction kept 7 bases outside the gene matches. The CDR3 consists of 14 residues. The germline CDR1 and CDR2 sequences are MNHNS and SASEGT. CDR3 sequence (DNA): TGTGCCAGCACTCGACAGGGAGCCAACACTGAAGCTTTCTTT. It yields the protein CASTRQGANTEAFF.

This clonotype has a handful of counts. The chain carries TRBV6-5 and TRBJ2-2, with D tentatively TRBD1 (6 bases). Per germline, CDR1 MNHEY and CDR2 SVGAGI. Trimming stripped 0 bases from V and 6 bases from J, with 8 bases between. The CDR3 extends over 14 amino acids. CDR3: CASSYSTGAGELFF. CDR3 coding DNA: TGTGCCAGCAGTTACTCGACAGGTGCCGGGGAGCTGTTTTTT.

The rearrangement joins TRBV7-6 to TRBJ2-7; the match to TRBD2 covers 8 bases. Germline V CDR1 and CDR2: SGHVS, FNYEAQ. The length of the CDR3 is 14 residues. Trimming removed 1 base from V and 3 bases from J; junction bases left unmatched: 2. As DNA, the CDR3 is TGTGCCAGCAGCTTAGAGGGACTAGGCTACGAGCAGTACTTC. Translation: CASSLEGLGYEQYF.

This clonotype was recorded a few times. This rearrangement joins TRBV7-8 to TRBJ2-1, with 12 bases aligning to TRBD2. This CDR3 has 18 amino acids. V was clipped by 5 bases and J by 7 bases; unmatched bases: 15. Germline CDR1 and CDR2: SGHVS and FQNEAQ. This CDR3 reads CASSQKSGTSGRLNEQFF. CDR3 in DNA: TGTGCCAGCAGCCAGAAAAGCGGCACTAGCGGGAGGTTAAATGAGCAGTTCTTC. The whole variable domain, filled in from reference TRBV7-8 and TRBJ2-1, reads GAGVSQSPRYKVAKRGQDVALRCDPISGHVSLFWYQQALGQGPEFLTYFQNEAQLDKSGLPSDRFFAERPEGSVSTLKIQRTQQEDSAVYLCASSQKSGTSGRLNEQFFGPGTRLTVL.

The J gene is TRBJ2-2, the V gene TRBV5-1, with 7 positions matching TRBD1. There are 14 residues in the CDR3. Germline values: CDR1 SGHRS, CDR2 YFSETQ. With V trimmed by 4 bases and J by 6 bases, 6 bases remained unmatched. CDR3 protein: CASSRDRESGELFF. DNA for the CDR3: TGCGCCAGCAGCCGCGACAGGGAGTCCGGGGAGCTGTTTTTT.

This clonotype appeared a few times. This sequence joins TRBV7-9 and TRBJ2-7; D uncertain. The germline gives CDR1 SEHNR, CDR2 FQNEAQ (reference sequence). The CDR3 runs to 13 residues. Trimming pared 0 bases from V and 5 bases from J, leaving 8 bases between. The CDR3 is CASSLAGLDEQYF. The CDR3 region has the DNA TGTGCCAGCAGCTTAGCGGGCTTGGACGAGCAGTACTTC.

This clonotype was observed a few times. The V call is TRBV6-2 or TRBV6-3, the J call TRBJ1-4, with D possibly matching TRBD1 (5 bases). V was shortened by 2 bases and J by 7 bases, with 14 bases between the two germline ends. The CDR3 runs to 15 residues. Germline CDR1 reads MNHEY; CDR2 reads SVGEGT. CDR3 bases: TGTGCCAGCAGTTACACCGGGACGCCGTCTGAAAAACTGTTTTTT. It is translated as CASSYTGTPSEKLFF.

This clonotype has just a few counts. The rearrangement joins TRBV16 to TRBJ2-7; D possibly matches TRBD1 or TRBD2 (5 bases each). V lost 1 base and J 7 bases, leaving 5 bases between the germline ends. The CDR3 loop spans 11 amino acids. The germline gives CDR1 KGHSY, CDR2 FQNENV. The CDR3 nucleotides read TGTGCCAGCAGCCAATGGGGGGAGCAGTACTTC. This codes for CASSQWGEQYF.

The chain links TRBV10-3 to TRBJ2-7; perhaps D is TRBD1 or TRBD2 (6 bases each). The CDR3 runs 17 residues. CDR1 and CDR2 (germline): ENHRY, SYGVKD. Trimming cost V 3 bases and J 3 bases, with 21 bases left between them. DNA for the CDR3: TGTGCCATCAGTGACGGGGGCAGTTTCGGATTTTTCTACGAGCAGTACTTC. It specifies CAISDGGSFGFFYEQYF.

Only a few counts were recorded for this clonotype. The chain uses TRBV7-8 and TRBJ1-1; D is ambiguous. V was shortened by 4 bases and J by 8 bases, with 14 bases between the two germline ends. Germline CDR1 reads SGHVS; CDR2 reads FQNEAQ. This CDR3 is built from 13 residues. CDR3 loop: CASSSRRPSEAFF. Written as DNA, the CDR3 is TGTGCCAGCAGCTCCCGCAGACCTAGCGAAGCTTTCTTT.

DNA of the CDR3: TGCGCCAGCAGCTTGGATGGGACAGGGAATTCACCCCTCCACTTT. Protein sequence: CASSLDGTGNSPLHF. The chain joins TRBV5-1 to TRBJ1-6; TRBD1 matches 9 bases. CDR3 length equals 15 residues. The trim removed 0 bases at V and 7 bases at J, leaving 2 bases unmatched. Germline CDR1 reads SGHRS; CDR2 reads YFSETQ.

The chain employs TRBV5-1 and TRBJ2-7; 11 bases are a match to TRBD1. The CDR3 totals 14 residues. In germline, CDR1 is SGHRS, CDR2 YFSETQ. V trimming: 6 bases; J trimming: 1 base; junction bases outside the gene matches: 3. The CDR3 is CASTGTGGSYEQYF. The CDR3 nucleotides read TGCGCCAGCACCGGGACAGGGGGTTCCTACGAGCAGTACTTC.

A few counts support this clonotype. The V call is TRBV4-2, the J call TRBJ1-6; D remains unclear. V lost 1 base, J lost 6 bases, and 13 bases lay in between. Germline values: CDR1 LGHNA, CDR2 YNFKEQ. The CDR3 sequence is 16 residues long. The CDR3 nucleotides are TGTGCCAGCAGCCAAGGATCGGGTGGACCTAATTCACCCCTCCACTTT. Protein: CASSQGSGGPNSPLHF.

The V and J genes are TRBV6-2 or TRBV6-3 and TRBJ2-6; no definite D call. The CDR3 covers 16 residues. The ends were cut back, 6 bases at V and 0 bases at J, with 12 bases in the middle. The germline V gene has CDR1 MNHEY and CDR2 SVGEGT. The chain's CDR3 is CASSDTLFSGANVLTF. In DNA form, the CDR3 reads TGTGCCAGCAGCGACACCCTTTTCTCTGGGGCCAACGTCCTGACTTTC.

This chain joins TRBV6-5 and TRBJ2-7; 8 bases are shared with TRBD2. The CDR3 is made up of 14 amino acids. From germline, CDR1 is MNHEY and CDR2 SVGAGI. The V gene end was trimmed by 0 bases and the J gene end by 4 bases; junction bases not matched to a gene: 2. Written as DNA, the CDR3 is TGTGCCAGCAGTTACTCTGGACTAGCTTACGAGCAGTACTTC. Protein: CASSYSGLAYEQYF.

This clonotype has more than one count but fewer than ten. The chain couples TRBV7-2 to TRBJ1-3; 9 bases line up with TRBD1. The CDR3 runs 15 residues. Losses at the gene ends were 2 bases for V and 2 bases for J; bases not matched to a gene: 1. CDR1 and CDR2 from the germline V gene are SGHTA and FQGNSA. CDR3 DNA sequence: TGTGCCAGCAGCTTATACAGGGGGCCTGGAAACACCATATATTTT. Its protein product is CASSLYRGPGNTIYF.

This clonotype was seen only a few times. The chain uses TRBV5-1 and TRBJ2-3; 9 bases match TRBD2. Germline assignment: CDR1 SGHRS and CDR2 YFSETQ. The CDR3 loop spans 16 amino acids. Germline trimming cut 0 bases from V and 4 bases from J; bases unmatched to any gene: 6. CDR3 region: CASSLVLAGDADTQYF. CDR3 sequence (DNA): TGCGCCAGCAGCTTGGTTTTAGCGGGAGACGCAGATACGCAGTATTTT.

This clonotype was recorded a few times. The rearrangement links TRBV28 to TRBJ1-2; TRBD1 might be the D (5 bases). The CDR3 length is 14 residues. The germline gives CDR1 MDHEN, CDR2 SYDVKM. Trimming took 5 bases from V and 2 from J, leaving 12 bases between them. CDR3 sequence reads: CASSPLTANYGYTF. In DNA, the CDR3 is TGTGCCAGCAGTCCACTGACAGCGAACTATGGCTACACCTTC.

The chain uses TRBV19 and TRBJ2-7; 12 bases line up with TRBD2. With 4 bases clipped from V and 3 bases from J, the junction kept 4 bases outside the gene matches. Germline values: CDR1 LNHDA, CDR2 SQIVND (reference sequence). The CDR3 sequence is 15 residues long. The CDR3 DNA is TGTGCCAGTAGTAAACCGGGACTAGCGGGCTACGAGCAGTACTTC. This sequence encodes CASSKPGLAGYEQYF. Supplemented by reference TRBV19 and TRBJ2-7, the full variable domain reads DGGITQSPKYLFRKEGQNVTLSCEQNLNHDAMYWYRQDPGQGLRLIYYSQIVNDFQKGDIAEGYSVSREKKESFPLTVTSAQKNPTAFYLCASSKPGLAGYEQYFGPGTRLTVT.

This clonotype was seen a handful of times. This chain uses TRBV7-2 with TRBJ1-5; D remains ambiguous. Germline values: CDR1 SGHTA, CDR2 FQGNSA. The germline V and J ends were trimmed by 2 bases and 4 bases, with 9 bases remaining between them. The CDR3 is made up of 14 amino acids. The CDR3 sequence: CASSLINSNQPQHF. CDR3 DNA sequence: TGTGCCAGCAGCTTAATAAACAGTAATCAGCCCCAGCATTTT.

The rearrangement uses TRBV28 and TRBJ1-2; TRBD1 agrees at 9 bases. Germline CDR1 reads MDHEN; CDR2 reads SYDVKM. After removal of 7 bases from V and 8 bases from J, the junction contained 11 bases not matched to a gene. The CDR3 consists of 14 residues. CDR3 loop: CASTRDRVAFGYTF. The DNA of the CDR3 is TGTGCCAGCACCCGGGACAGGGTGGCGTTCGGCTACACCTTC.

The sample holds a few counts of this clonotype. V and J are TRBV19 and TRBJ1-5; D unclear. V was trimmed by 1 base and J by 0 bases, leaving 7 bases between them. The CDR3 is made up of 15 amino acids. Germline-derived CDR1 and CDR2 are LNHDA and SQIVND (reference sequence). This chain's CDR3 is CASSIGGYSNQPQHF. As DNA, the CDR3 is TGTGCCAGTAGTATAGGAGGATATAGCAATCAGCCCCAGCATTTT.

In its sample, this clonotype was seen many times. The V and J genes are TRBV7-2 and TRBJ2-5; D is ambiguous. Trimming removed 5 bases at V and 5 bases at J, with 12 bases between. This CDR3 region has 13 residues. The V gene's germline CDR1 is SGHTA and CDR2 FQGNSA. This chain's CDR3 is CASSVLVRETQYF. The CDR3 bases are TGTGCCAGCAGCGTTCTAGTTAGGGAGACCCAGTACTTC.